A single sample is the source of the 22 T cell receptor beta chains below, sequenced in a study of human T cells and chemical hapten exposure. As for time point: patch test 2, 6 weeks after DPC sensitization. Treatment: therapeutic diphenylcyclopropenone sensitization with weekly scalp DPC. TCRdb redid the calling of the RACE reads with MiXCR, one entry per CDR3 protein. The sample lists more than 75,000 distinct CDR3 sequences; roughly a tenth were seen once. The material was whole blood, obtained in connection with sensitization to the hapten diphenylcyclopropenone (DPC). The source is a woman under 40 with alopecia areata. Some clones in this sample may be carry-over from other donors' samples.

This clonotype was observed at least ten times. V gene TRBV10-3 combines with J gene TRBJ2-3; 7 bases match TRBD1. The germline gives CDR1 ENHRY, CDR2 SYGVKD. This CDR3 has 13 amino acids. The junction had 3 bases not matched to a gene; V was cut back by 6 bases and J by 3 bases. The CDR3 DNA sequence: TGTGCCATCAGGGGGACAGAAACAGATACGCAGTATTTT. Its translation: CAIRGTETDTQYF.

The gene calls are TRBV4-1 and TRBJ1-5; 7 nucleotides match TRBD1. Per germline, CDR1 MGHRA and CDR2 YSYEKL. With 4 bases clipped from V and 0 bases from J, the junction kept 9 bases outside the gene matches. The CDR3 sequence is 17 residues long. CDR3 coding DNA: TGCGCCAGCAGCCCCTCCCCCGGGACAGCTAGCAATCAGCCCCAGCATTTT. This codes for CASSPSPGTASNQPQHF.

This clonotype was counted at least ten times. The rearrangement joins TRBV12-3 or TRBV12-4 to TRBJ1-1; D not certain. V was cut by 5 bases and J by 9 bases, with 22 bases left in between. The CDR3 runs to 15 residues. The CDR3 protein is CASSPSLPGSLKAFF. CDR3 sequence (DNA): TGTGCCAGCAGTCCCAGCCTACCCGGGTCTTTGAAAGCTTTCTTT.

The genes are TRBV6-5 and TRBJ2-7, with D possibly matching TRBD1 (6 bases). CDR1 and CDR2 (germline): MNHEY, SVGAGI. The CDR3 consists of 14 residues. Trimming cost V 6 bases and J 5 bases, with 17 bases left between them. CDR3 in amino acids: CASSTPGQPNEQYF. The CDR3 bases are TGTGCCAGCAGCACGCCCGGACAGCCCAACGAGCAGTACTTC.

This clonotype was recorded many times. The chain combines TRBV3-1 with TRBJ1-2; D perhaps matches TRBD1 (6 bases). From germline, CDR1 is LGHDT and CDR2 YNNKEL (reference sequence). This CDR3 region has 15 residues. Trimming took off 4 bases at V and 1 base at J, with 13 bases between the two ends. The CDR3 coding sequence is TGTGCCAGCAGCCCCGACAGGCCCAATAACTATGGCTACACCTTC. Its translation: CASSPDRPNNYGYTF.

This clonotype appeared a few times. This chain connects TRBV28 to TRBJ1-4; TRBD1 is a possible D gene (6 bases). With 8 bases removed from V and 1 base from J, the gap between germline ends came to 17 bases. The CDR3 runs to 16 residues. Germline V lookup: CDR1 MDHEN, CDR2 SYDVKM. The CDR3 loop reads CASGPGGAGTNEKLFF. The DNA for the CDR3 is TGTGCCAGCGGACCGGGGGGCGCCGGAACTAATGAAAAACTGTTTTTT.

Many counts were recorded for this clonotype. V and J are TRBV30 and TRBJ1-1; the D gene is possibly TRBD1 (6 bases). Germline CDR1 reads GTSNPN; CDR2 reads SVGIG (reference sequence). The germline V and J ends were trimmed by 2 bases and 8 bases, with 12 bases remaining between them. The CDR3 runs 12 residues. The CDR3 coding sequence is TGTGCCTGGAGTCAGGGGAAAAGGGAAGCTTTCTTT. This sequence encodes CAWSQGKREAFF.

The table lists this clonotype with a few counts. The chain links TRBV20-1 to TRBJ2-7, with a weak D call TRBD1 (6 bases). The CDR3 loop spans 15 amino acids. Trimming took 1 base from V and 3 from J, leaving 16 bases between them. Per the germline V gene, CDR1 is DFQATT and CDR2 is SNEGSKA (reference sequence). CDR3 sequence reads: CSARAVGASGYEQYF. The CDR3 DNA is TGCAGTGCTAGAGCGGTGGGGGCCAGCGGCTACGAGCAGTACTTC.

This clonotype was counted many times. The rearrangement uses TRBV29-1 and TRBJ2-3; the match to TRBD2 covers 12 bases. CDR3 length: 14 residues. V gave up 8 bases and J gave up 4 bases; unmatched junction bases: 7. The germline CDR1 and CDR2 sequences are SQVTM and ANQGSEA. The CDR3 DNA is TGCAGCTCTAGCGGGAGGGCCGGGGCAGATACGCAGTATTTT. Encoded protein: CSSSGRAGADTQYF.

This clonotype has a count of ten or more. The chain carries TRBV7-2 and TRBJ2-7; D may match TRBD1 or TRBD2 (5 bases each). V gave up 5 bases and J gave up 7 bases, with 12 bases separating them. Looked up from germline, CDR1 is SGHTA and CDR2 is FQGNSA. The CDR3 spans 12 residues. CDR3 coding DNA: TGTGCCAGCAGCCCCAGCTGGGGGGAGCAGTACTTC. Residues: CASSPSWGEQYF.

This clonotype was seen more than once but under ten times. The chain couples TRBV12-3 or TRBV12-4 to TRBJ2-5; TRBD2 might be the D (7 bases). The germline V and J ends were trimmed by 2 bases and 4 bases, with 8 bases remaining between them. The CDR3 loop spans 13 amino acids. CDR3 in DNA: TGTGCCAGCAGTTTACGGGGGGCAGAGACCCAGTACTTC. This codes for CASSLRGAETQYF.

This clonotype was recorded a few times. The CDR3 DNA follows: TGTGCCATCAGTGAAGTCTACAATGAGCAGTTCTTC. As protein: CAISEVYNEQFF. The V gene is TRBV10-3, the J gene TRBJ2-1; D uncertain. V was clipped by 3 bases and J by 3 bases, with 3 bases between them. This CDR3 comprises 12 residues. In germline, CDR1 is ENHRY, CDR2 SYGVKD.

This clonotype was seen many times. V gene TRBV28 combines with J gene TRBJ1-5; D perhaps matches TRBD1 (5 bases). The CDR3 runs 14 residues. Trimming shortened V by 5 bases and J by 3 bases, and 11 bases separated the two germline ends. The germline V gene encodes CDR1 MDHEN and CDR2 SYDVKM. The CDR3 reads CASSRRDFNQPQHF. In DNA form, the CDR3 reads TGTGCCAGCAGTCGCCGGGACTTCAATCAGCCCCAGCATTTT.

This clonotype was detected a few times. The rearrangement links TRBV7-9 to TRBJ2-5; 9 nucleotides align to TRBD1. The V and J ends lost 5 bases and 6 bases, in that order; junction bases with no gene match: 10. The CDR3 loop spans 15 amino acids. Germline lookup yields CDR1 SEHNR and CDR2 FQNEAQ (reference sequence). Here the CDR3 reads CASSPQGAEAQTQYF. The CDR3 DNA sequence: TGTGCCAGCAGCCCACAGGGGGCGGAGGCACAGACCCAGTACTTC.

The chain recombines TRBV27 with TRBJ1-5, with TRBD1 matching over 7 bases. The CDR3 has 14 residues. The ends lost 6 bases at V and 6 bases at J; junction bases unmatched: 8. The germline CDR1 and CDR2 sequences are MNHEY and SMNVEV (reference sequence). In DNA, the CDR3 is TGTGCCAGCAGCCCGCAGGGGGGTGCTCAGCCCCAGCATTTT. Protein: CASSPQGGAQPQHF.

This clonotype was seen more than once but under ten times. This may be a read error: a much more frequent sequence differs by one nucleotide. The V and J genes are TRBV29-1 and TRBJ2-1; D gene unclear. The CDR3 consists of 11 residues. Germline CDR1 SQVTM, CDR2 ANQGSEA. V dropped 3 bases and J dropped 2 bases, with 2 bases sitting between them. The CDR3 sequence: CSVDAYNEQFF. The CDR3 coding sequence is TGCAGCGTTGACGCCTACAATGAGCAGTTCTTC.

The gene calls are TRBV28 and TRBJ2-5; 7 positions agree with TRBD1. Germline V lookup: CDR1 MDHEN, CDR2 SYDVKM. CDR3 length: 15 amino acids. The V gene end was trimmed by 5 bases and the J gene end by 3 bases; junction bases not matched to a gene: 9. The CDR3 bases are TGTGCCAGCAGTACCCCGGGACAGTCCAAAGAGACCCAGTACTTC. Translating it yields CASSTPGQSKETQYF.

This clonotype was seen many times. V is TRBV29-1 and J is TRBJ2-7; 7 bases line up with TRBD1. The CDR3 is 12 residues long. CDR1 and CDR2 from the germline V gene are SQVTM and ANQGSEA. Trimming took 2 bases from V and 2 from J; bases not matched to a gene: 0. CDR3 in amino acids: CSVETGAYEQYF. The CDR3 coding sequence is TGCAGCGTTGAAACAGGGGCCTACGAGCAGTACTTC.

This clonotype was seen only a few times. The chain is built from TRBV20-1 and TRBJ2-1, with 7 bases that match TRBD2. CDR3 size: 14 residues. Germline trimming cut 4 bases from V and 4 bases from J; bases unmatched to any gene: 7. The V gene's germline CDR1 is DFQATT and CDR2 SNEGSKA (reference sequence). CDR3 sequence reads: CSAIIREGYNEQFF. In nucleotides, the CDR3 is TGCAGTGCTATTATCAGGGAGGGATACAATGAGCAGTTCTTC.

This clonotype was seen many times. The chain is built from TRBV9 and TRBJ2-6; D not resolved. The CDR3 is 16 amino acids. Germline V CDR1 and CDR2: SGDLS, YYNGEE. V shed 0 bases and J shed 1 base, with 8 bases lying between them. This CDR3 is CASSVGSESGANVLTF. CDR3 sequence (DNA): TGTGCCAGCAGCGTAGGGAGCGAGTCTGGGGCCAACGTCCTGACTTTC.

This clonotype was observed at least ten times. The rearrangement links TRBV5-1 to TRBJ2-5; 11 bases are shared with TRBD2. CDR3 length: 15 amino acids. Germline loops: CDR1 SGHRS, CDR2 YFSETQ. Trimming at V came to 3 bases and at J to 3 bases, leaving 4 bases not matched to a gene. CDR3 DNA: TGCGCCAGCAGCTCAGGGACTAGCGGAAAAGAGACCCAGTACTTC. Its protein is CASSSGTSGKETQYF. Full variable domain (outside the CDR3, taken from reference TRBV5-1 and TRBJ2-5): KAGVTQTPRYLIKTRGQQVTLSCSPISGHRSVSWYQQTPGQGLQFLFEYFSETQRNKGNFPGRFSGRQFSNSRSEMNVSTLELGDSALYLCASSSGTSGKETQYFGPGTRLLVL.

This clonotype showed up just a few times. The CDR3 reads CASSDGFFSGTGGGRTEAFF. CDR3 nucleotides: TGTGCCAGCAGTGATGGGTTTTTTTCCGGGACAGGGGGCGGCCGGACTGAAGCTTTCTTT. This chain connects TRBV6-1 to TRBJ1-1; 12 bases fit TRBD1. J gave up 5 bases and V 3 bases, and 19 bases lay outside the gene matches. This CDR3 region has 20 residues. Germline CDR1 is MNHNS and CDR2 is SASEGT.